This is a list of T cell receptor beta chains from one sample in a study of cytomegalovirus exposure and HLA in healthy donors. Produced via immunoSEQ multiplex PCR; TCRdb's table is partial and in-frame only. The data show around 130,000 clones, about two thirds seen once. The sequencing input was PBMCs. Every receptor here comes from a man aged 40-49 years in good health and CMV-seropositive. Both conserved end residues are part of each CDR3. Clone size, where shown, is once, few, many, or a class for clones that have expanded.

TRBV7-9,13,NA,CSSSLVQGGKLFF
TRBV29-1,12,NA,CSVRDRSWKQYF
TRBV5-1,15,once,CASSLGQGESNEQFF
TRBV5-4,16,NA,CASSLAGGSGANVLTF
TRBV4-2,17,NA,CASSLAIMEGRSYGYTF
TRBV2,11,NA,CASILKDRGHF
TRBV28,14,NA,CASSIGQARTEAFF
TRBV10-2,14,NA,CASRLAGGLDEQYF
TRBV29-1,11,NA,CSVEGLNGYTF
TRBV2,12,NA,CASNAGWNEQFF